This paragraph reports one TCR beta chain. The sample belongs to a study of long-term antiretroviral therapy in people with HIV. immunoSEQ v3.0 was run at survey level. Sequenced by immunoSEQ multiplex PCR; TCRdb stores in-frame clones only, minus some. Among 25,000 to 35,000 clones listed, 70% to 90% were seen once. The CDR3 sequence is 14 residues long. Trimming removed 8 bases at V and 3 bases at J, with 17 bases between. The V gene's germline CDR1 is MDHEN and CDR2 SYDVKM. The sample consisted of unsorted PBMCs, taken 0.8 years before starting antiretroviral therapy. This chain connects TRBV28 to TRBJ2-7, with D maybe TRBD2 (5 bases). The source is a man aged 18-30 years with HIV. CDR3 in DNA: TGTGCCAGCGGGAGTAGCGATAAACGCTACGAGCAGTACTTC. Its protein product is CASGSSDKRYEQYF.